This T cell receptor (beta chain) was identified during a study of cytomegalovirus exposure and HLA in healthy donors. Some clones are missing from TCRdb's copy, which holds only in-frame ones; the method was immunoSEQ multiplex PCR. Among 65,000 to 75,000 clones listed, around 94% were seen once. Donors were drawn from the approximately 130-subject validation cohort, separate from the roughly 700-subject first cohort. Study results and caveats: It was 150 to 200 TCR beta chains that were listed as cytomegalovirus-associated. Cytomegalovirus status was reportedly diagnosed by the classifier with high specificity and sensitivity.

The V gene lost 1 base and the J gene lost 6 bases, with 13 bases spanning the gap. CDR1 LNHDA and CDR2 SQIVND come from the germline V gene (reference sequence). This CDR3 contains 14 residues. A few counts support this clone. Its antigen is unidentified. The receptor's source is a woman in her late teens or twenties in good health and CMV-seropositive. Sequencing was carried out using PBMCs. The V gene is TRBV19, the J gene TRBJ2-7, with D possibly TRBD2 on 6 matching bases. The CDR3 loop reads CASSIGRGRSEQYF. The CDR3 DNA reads TGTGCCAGTAGTATAGGGCGGGGTAGGAGCGAGCAGTACTTC.